Presented here are 12 T cell receptor beta chains from one specimen sequenced in a study of cytomegalovirus exposure and HLA in healthy donors. Both 60 Vbeta primers and 13 Jbeta primers went into the PCR. Data came from immunoSEQ multiplex PCR; TCRdb stores just in-frame clones and leaves some out. Of some 150,000 clones in the sample, 70% to 85% were seen once. Input material: PBMCs. The receptors were gathered from a male donor in good health and CMV-seronegative.

This clone was counted only a few times. The chain couples TRBV6-5 to TRBJ1-2, with D perhaps TRBD1 (5 bases). V lost 2 bases to trimming and J lost 5 bases, with 15 bases between them. This CDR3 is built from 15 residues. The germline V gene encodes CDR1 MNHEY and CDR2 SVGAGI. The CDR3 region is CASSYGQGSLYGYTF. The CDR3 DNA is TGTGCCAGCAGTTACGGGCAGGGAAGCTTGTATGGCTACACCTTC.

As to this clone: Its ends do not fully match the called genes, so a read error is possible. CDR3 sequence: CSAEEALDRNNEQFF. The CDR3 DNA follows: TGCAGCGCTGAAGAAGCTCTCGACAGGAACAATGAGCAGTTCTTC. The genes are TRBV29-1 and TRBJ2-1, with D possibly matching TRBD1 (6 bases). CDR3 size: 15 residues. Germline CDR1 SQVTM, CDR2 ANQGSEA.

This chain links TRBV9 with TRBJ2-4; D perhaps matches TRBD2 (5 bases). Germline V gives CDR1 SGDLS, CDR2 YYNGEE. CDR3 length: 13 residues. V was cut by 2 bases and J by 7 bases, with 10 bases left in between. CDR3 DNA sequence: TGTGCCAGCAGCGTCGCGGGCGCGAACATTCAGTACTTC. As protein: CASSVAGANIQYF.

The chain employs TRBV4-1 and TRBJ2-5, with D possibly matching TRBD1 (6 bases). V dropped 2 bases and J dropped 3 bases, with 25 bases sitting between them. There are 19 residues in the CDR3. CDR1 and CDR2 from the germline V gene are MGHRA and YSYEKL. The CDR3 DNA is TGCGCCAGCAGCCAACTCTGGATACCTCCGGACAGCATCAAAGAGACCCAGTACTTC. Encoded protein: CASSQLWIPPDSIKETQYF.

The chain joins TRBV7-2 to TRBJ2-7; 14 bases align to TRBD2. J was trimmed by 4 bases and V by 5 bases; bases with no gene match: 4. This CDR3 contains 15 residues. Germline CDR1 reads SGHTA; CDR2 reads FQGNSA. CDR3 nucleotide sequence: TGTGCCAGCAGCGCGGGACTAGCGGGAGTTTACGAGCAGTACTTC. Amino acid sequence: CASSAGLAGVYEQYF. The whole variable domain, filled in from reference TRBV7-2 and TRBJ2-7, reads GAGVSQSPSNKVTEKGKDVELRCDPISGHTALYWYRQSLGQGLEFLIYFQGNSAPDKSGLPSDRFSAERTGGSVSTLTIQRTQQEDSAVYLCASSAGLAGVYEQYFGPGTRLTVT.

Concerning this clone itself: Other DNA sequences of this sample code for an identical CDR3. The chain couples TRBV5-1 to TRBJ2-5, with D possibly matching TRBD2 (5 bases). Germline V gives CDR1 SGHRS, CDR2 YFSETQ. Trimming removed 4 bases from V and 4 bases from J, with 11 bases in between. The CDR3 runs 13 residues. The CDR3 DNA is TGCGCCAGCAGCCTGGTAGGGAGAGAGACCCAGTACTTC. It yields the protein CASSLVGRETQYF.

The rearrangement links TRBV5-1 to TRBJ2-5; the D gene is possibly TRBD2 (5 bases). Germline V gene lookup returns CDR1 SGHRS and CDR2 YFSETQ. Trimming cost V 8 bases and J 2 bases, with 16 bases left between them. The length of the CDR3 is 14 residues. CDR3 protein: CASSQSSGQETQYF. The CDR3 DNA sequence: TGCGCCAGTTCCCAAAGCAGCGGACAAGAGACCCAGTACTTC.

In regard to this clone: The junction shows a germline mismatch at one end, possibly a read error. V gene TRBV7-9 combines with J gene TRBJ1-1, with TRBD1 as a possible D gene (5 bases). This CDR3 is built from 17 residues. Germline loops: CDR1 SEHNR, CDR2 FQNEAQ (reference sequence). CDR3 amino acids: CSSSLEKGRDLGTEAFF. As DNA, the CDR3 is TGTTCCAGCAGCTTAGAAAAGGGCAGGGATTTGGGAACTGAAGCTTTCTTT.

The chain is built from TRBV28 and TRBJ2-1; D unresolved. The CDR3 has 14 residues. CDR1 is MDHEN and CDR2 is SYDVKM in the germline V gene. The V and J ends lost 6 bases and 2 bases respectively, with 11 bases between them. The chain's CDR3 is CASSYRETYNEQFF. DNA of the CDR3: TGTGCCAGCAGCTACAGAGAGACCTACAATGAGCAGTTCTTC.

This clone was seen a single time. V gene TRBV19 combines with J gene TRBJ2-7; possibly TRBD2 for D (6 bases). The CDR3 contains 16 residues. V lost 4 bases, J lost 7 bases, and 23 bases lay in between. Germline V gene data show CDR1 as LNHDA and CDR2 as SQIVND (reference sequence). The CDR3 sequence is CASSNSNWDLGEEQYF. CDR3 nucleotide sequence: TGTGCCAGTAGTAACTCGAATTGGGACTTAGGGGAAGAGCAGTACTTC.

The chain couples TRBV6-5 to TRBJ2-6; no firm D call. Germline-derived CDR1 and CDR2 are MNHEY and SVGAGI. The CDR3 has 16 amino acids. V was cut by 4 bases and J by 4 bases, with 14 bases left in between. Here the CDR3 DNA reads TGTGCCAGCAGTTCTGAGAGGCTCACCGGGGCCAACGTCCTGACTTTC. Translated, it gives CASSSERLTGANVLTF.

The V and J genes are TRBV30 and TRBJ1-1; TRBD1 matches at 9 bases. The V segment lost 5 bases and the J segment 3 bases; nucleotides outside the gene matches: 13. The CDR3 extends over 16 amino acids. Germline CDR1 is GTSNPN and CDR2 is SVGIG (reference sequence). CDR3 sequence: CAWLRYTDRGDTEAFF. The CDR3 bases are TGTGCCTGGCTCCGTTATACGGACAGGGGTGACACTGAAGCTTTCTTT.